The T cell receptor (beta chain) described here comes from a study of blood T cell repertoires in COVID-19. For the study at large: Researchers got acute and convalescent COVID-19 samples from the United States, Italy and Spain. PBMCs, B-cell-depleted T cells, or T cells were the source of the cDNA or gDNA that made up the material.

This clone was detected only a few times. Per the authors' pipeline: Estimated nucleated cell counts came from reference gene primer amplification. The data were produced by immunoSEQ multiplex PCR, yet TCRdb's version contains in-frame clones alone and is incomplete. The V and J calls and clone size are taken from that table; D and trimming were inferred from the DNA. Of approximately 60,000 clones in the sample, about 82% were seen once. Germline CDR1 and CDR2: MNHEY and SVGEGT. This CDR3 has 12 amino acids. The ends were cut back, 4 bases at V and 2 bases at J, with 4 bases in the middle. The chain recombines TRBV6-2 or TRBV6-3 with TRBJ2-3; D remains ambiguous. This TCR was recovered from a human donor in a cohort sampled during active COVID-19. Sequencing was performed on peripheral blood. The CDR3 reads CASSSFTDTQYF. CDR3 sequence (DNA): TGTGCCAGCAGTTCCTTCACAGATACGCAGTATTTT.